This T cell receptor beta chain stems from a study of cytomegalovirus exposure and HLA in healthy donors. CDR3 length: 13 residues. Germline values: CDR1 GTSNPN, CDR2 SVGIG (reference sequence). With 2 bases removed from V and 1 base from J, the gap between germline ends came to 8 bases. Primers: 60 Vbeta forward and 13 Jbeta reverse. This table comes from immunoSEQ multiplex PCR, and its TCRdb copy is limited to in-frame clones, with some not included. The profile covers some 140,000 clones, with roughly 79% appearing a single time and about 1.6% taken by the ten largest. This clonotype was obtained from a woman aged 18-29 years in good health and CMV-seronegative. The sample taken for sequencing was PBMCs. This chain uses TRBV30 with TRBJ2-5; D unresolved. The CDR3 DNA follows: TGTGCCTGGAGTCTCAGGATCCAAGAGACCCAGTACTTC. Its protein product is CAWSLRIQETQYF.